The 13 T cell receptor beta chains presented below share a single source sample, sequenced in a study of shared clonotypes between healthy human individuals. Profiled with immunoSEQ multiplex PCR; TCRdb holds only in-frame clones, not every one. The table lists some 2,500,000 clones, 85% to 95% of them singletons. The sequencing input was naive CD4+ T cells from PBMCs. The subset: CD45RA+ positively selected. Receptors were obtained from a young man in good health. Some clones in this sample may be carry-over from other donors' samples.

The chain joins TRBV10-3 to TRBJ2-5, with 7 bases matching TRBD1. V lost 6 bases, J lost 0 bases, and 4 bases stayed unmatched. This CDR3 spans 14 amino acids. Germline-derived CDR1 and CDR2 are ENHRY and SYGVKD. The DNA for the CDR3 is TGTGCCATCAGCCCGGGACAGAACCAAGAGACCCAGTACTTC. Its protein is CAISPGQNQETQYF.

V gene TRBV6-5 combines with J gene TRBJ2-7, with TRBD2 as a possible D gene (5 bases). The CDR3 runs to 16 residues. Trimming pared 0 bases from V and 2 bases from J, leaving 14 bases between. Germline V CDR1 and CDR2: MNHEY, SVGAGI. The CDR3 reads CASSYSVRELTYEQYF. DNA of the CDR3: TGTGCCAGCAGTTACTCAGTGAGGGAGCTTACCTACGAGCAGTACTTC.

CDR3 bases: TGCGCCAGCAGCCAAGGCACCCGACCCCGACAGGGCGGGAATGAGCAGTTCTTC. It codes for CASSQGTRPRQGGNEQFF. This chain links TRBV4-1 with TRBJ2-1, with TRBD1 matching over 7 bases. The CDR3 consists of 18 residues. Germline loops: CDR1 MGHRA, CDR2 YSYEKL. Unmatched junction bases numbered 16, after V lost 1 base and J lost 7 bases.

This clone was recorded once. The rearrangement uses TRBV4-2 and TRBJ2-2; tentatively, D is TRBD2 (6 bases). CDR1 LGHNA and CDR2 YNFKEQ come from the germline V gene. Trimming stripped 0 bases from V and 6 bases from J, with 17 bases between. CDR3 length: 17 amino acids. The CDR3 is CASSQDFRGTQPGELFF. The CDR3 coding sequence is TGTGCCAGCAGCCAAGATTTTAGAGGGACTCAACCCGGGGAGCTGTTTTTT.

The chain recombines TRBV28 with TRBJ2-5, with TRBD1 matching over 9 bases. The trim removed 6 bases at V and 2 bases at J, leaving 7 bases unmatched. The CDR3 has 15 amino acids. Germline CDR1 reads MDHEN; CDR2 reads SYDVKM. The CDR3 DNA is TGTGCCAGCAGCAAGACAGGGGGAAAACAAGAGACCCAGTACTTC. This codes for CASSKTGGKQETQYF. The whole variable domain, remainder taken from reference TRBV28 and TRBJ2-5, is DVKVTQSSRYLVKRTGEKVFLECVQDMDHENMFWYRQDPGLGLRLIYFSYDVKMKEKGDIPEGYSVSREKKERFSLILESASTNQTSMYLCASSKTGGKQETQYFGPGTRLLVL.

The chain is built from TRBV7-9 and TRBJ2-5, with 8 bases aligning to TRBD2. Germline V gene sequence: CDR1 SEHNR, CDR2 FQNEAQ (reference sequence). The CDR3 is 16 amino acids. The junction had 11 bases not matched to a gene; V was cut back by 4 bases and J by 4 bases. CDR3 sequence reads: CASSSSGSAFSETQYF. The CDR3 region has the DNA TGTGCCAGCAGCTCAAGCGGGAGTGCGTTCTCAGAGACCCAGTACTTC.

The chain combines TRBV28 with TRBJ1-3, with D possibly matching TRBD1 (5 bases). The CDR3 length is 13 residues. With 3 bases removed from V and 5 bases from J, the gap between germline ends came to 8 bases. Germline V gene lookup returns CDR1 MDHEN and CDR2 SYDVKM. CDR3 sequence (DNA): TGTGCCAGCAGTTTCAGGGCAAGAAACACCATATATTTT. As protein: CASSFRARNTIYF.

V gene TRBV7-3 combines with J gene TRBJ2-1, with a weak D call TRBD2 (6 bases). This CDR3 has 14 residues. V shed 2 bases and J shed 5 bases, with 10 bases lying between them. CDR1 SGHTA and CDR2 FQGTGA come from the germline V gene. The CDR3 DNA reads as TGTGCCAGCAGCTTAGGCGGGACTCACAATGAGCAGTTCTTC. Its translation is CASSLGGTHNEQFF.

This sequence joins TRBV27 and TRBJ1-2, with D perhaps TRBD1 (6 bases). V was shortened by 1 base and J by 1 base, with 19 bases between the two germline ends. The CDR3 runs to 18 residues. Germline CDR1 and CDR2: MNHEY and SMNVEV (reference sequence). The CDR3 here is CASSLYPTGSSLNYGYTF. Here the CDR3 DNA reads TGTGCCAGCAGTTTATATCCCACAGGGTCCTCCCTTAACTATGGCTACACCTTC.

This chain links TRBV25-1 with TRBJ1-1; possible D gene TRBD1, 5 bases. Germline V gene lookup returns CDR1 MGHDK and CDR2 SYGVNS. The germline V and J ends were trimmed by 8 bases and 6 bases, with 22 bases remaining between them. The CDR3 has 15 amino acids. The CDR3 is CASSGVDRMYSEAFF. CDR3 DNA sequence: TGTGCCAGCTCGGGGGTTGACCGGATGTATTCTGAAGCTTTCTTT.

This chain joins TRBV29-1 and TRBJ2-7; D may correspond to TRBD1 or TRBD2 (5 bases each). CDR3 length: 13 amino acids. V lost 4 bases and J 7 bases, leaving 17 bases between the germline ends. The V gene's germline CDR1 is SQVTM and CDR2 ANQGSEA. CDR3 loop: CSVGWQDKREQYF. Here the CDR3 DNA reads TGCAGCGTTGGCTGGCAGGACAAGCGGGAGCAGTACTTC.

The rearrangement links TRBV7-3 to TRBJ2-4, with D unresolved. The CDR3 covers 15 residues. Looked up from germline, CDR1 is SGHTA and CDR2 is FQGTGA. Trimming left V 3 bases short and J 0 bases short, with 9 bases between. CDR3 sequence reads: CASSFVGIAKNIQYF. The CDR3 DNA reads TGTGCCAGCAGCTTTGTAGGGATAGCCAAAAACATTCAGTACTTC.

V gene TRBV6-1 combines with J gene TRBJ2-2; D tentatively reads TRBD1 or TRBD2 (5 bases each). Germline-derived CDR1 and CDR2 are MNHNS and SASEGT. The CDR3 extends over 15 amino acids. Between the trimmed V and J ends, which lost 5 bases and 4 bases, there was a span of 14 bases. For the CDR3, the DNA is TGTGCCAGCAGTCTGTGGGGCGCGGGCACCGGGGAGCTGTTTTTT. Its translation: CASSLWGAGTGELFF.